This entry describes one TCR beta chain. Its antigen is not known. The data are from a study of CD8 T cells in ankylosing spondylitis. Regarding the study as a whole: The study identified a TCR beta motif of under ten highly homologous variants that appeared characteristic of ankylosing spondylitis blood. There were earlier reports of some motif variants in reactive arthritis synovial fluid and blood.

TCRdb fed the 5' RACE reads into MiXCR, producing one record per CDR3 protein. The sample lists roughly 440,000 distinct CDR3 sequences, 17% occurring once. Specimen: blood, either unsorted or a sorted T cell fraction (not recorded which). The sequence was collected from a male donor with ankylosing spondylitis.

CDR3 protein: CSARDLWRVDYGYTF. CDR3 sequence (DNA): TGCAGTGCTAGAGATTTATGGAGGGTAGACTATGGCTACACCTTC. The chain combines TRBV20-1 with TRBJ1-2; D gene ambiguous. Germline V lookup: CDR1 DFQATT, CDR2 SNEGSKA (reference sequence). The CDR3 length is 15 residues. Trimming stripped 0 bases from V and 3 bases from J, with 14 bases between.